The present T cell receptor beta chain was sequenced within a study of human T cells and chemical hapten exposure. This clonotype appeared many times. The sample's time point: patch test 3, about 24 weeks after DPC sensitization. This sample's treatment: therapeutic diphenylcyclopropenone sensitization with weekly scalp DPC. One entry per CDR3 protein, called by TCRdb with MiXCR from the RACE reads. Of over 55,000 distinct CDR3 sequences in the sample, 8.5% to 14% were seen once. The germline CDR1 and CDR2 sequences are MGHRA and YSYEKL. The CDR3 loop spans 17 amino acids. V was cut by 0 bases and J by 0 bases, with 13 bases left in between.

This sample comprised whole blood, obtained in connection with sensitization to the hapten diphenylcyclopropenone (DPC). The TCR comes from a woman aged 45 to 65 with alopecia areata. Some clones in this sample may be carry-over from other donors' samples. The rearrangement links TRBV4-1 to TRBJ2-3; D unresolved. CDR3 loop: CASSQDRPRSSTDTQYF. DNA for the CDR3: TGCGCCAGCAGCCAAGATCGGCCAAGATCTAGCACAGATACGCAGTATTTT.